The 25 T cell receptor beta chains below come from one sample, sequenced in a study of beta chain features in type 1 diabetes. Broader study findings: Among all four CD4+ subsets, Type 1 diabetes patients had TCRB CDR3s that were moderately but significantly shorter.

As every portion of the isolated RNA was reverse transcribed, the sequencing read expressed TCRB transcripts. Data came from immunoSEQ multiplex PCR; TCRdb stores just in-frame clones and leaves some out. The table records under 25,000 clones, about three fifths of them present only once. What these receptors recognize is not known. The specimen sequenced was stem cell memory CD4+ T cells from blood. These receptors were obtained from a man aged 18 to 30 with type 1 diabetes.

V usage is TRBV5-6 and J usage is TRBJ1-2; TRBD1 agrees at 8 bases. Trimming at V came to 5 bases and at J to 3 bases, leaving 15 bases not matched to a gene. Germline V lookup: CDR1 SGHDT, CDR2 YYEEEE. The CDR3 sequence is 17 residues long. CDR3 sequence reads: CASSYRGGGTGHYGYTF. The CDR3 DNA sequence: TGTGCCAGCAGTTACCGGGGTGGCGGGACAGGACACTATGGCTACACCTTC.

V usage is TRBV29-1 and J usage is TRBJ1-2; D unresolved. Germline V gene sequence: CDR1 SQVTM, CDR2 ANQGSEA. The CDR3 has 14 amino acids. V was pared by 6 bases and J by 6 bases, with 20 bases between. The CDR3 bases are TGCAGCGTCCCCAGAGGCGCCCGGCCCAATGGCTACACCTTC. Its translation is CSVPRGARPNGYTF.

The chain carries TRBV5-1 and TRBJ2-7; maybe TRBD2 (5 bases). The germline gives CDR1 SGHRS, CDR2 YFSETQ. Deletions cut 4 bases from V and 6 bases from J, with 14 bases between. CDR3 size: 13 residues. CDR3 nucleotides: TGCGCCAGCAGCCAATTGGGAGTAGTCGAGCAGTACTTC. Translated: CASSQLGVVEQYF.

By share, this clone ranks as medium-sized. This chain joins TRBV5-1 and TRBJ2-1; 10 nucleotides line up with TRBD2. CDR1 is SGHRS and CDR2 is YFSETQ in the germline V gene. CDR3 size: 15 residues. The V segment lost 1 base and the J segment 10 bases; nucleotides outside the gene matches: 8. The CDR3: CASSLWPSGGKEQFF. CDR3 DNA: TGCGCCAGCAGCTTGTGGCCTAGCGGGGGAAAGGAGCAGTTCTTC.

This clone came up a few times. The CDR3 nucleotides are TGTGCCAGCAGCTCTCCTCGACGGGGGGCGTGGGGGGCTGAAGCTTTCTTT. Translating it yields CASSSPRRGAWGAEAFF. V and J are TRBV7-2 and TRBJ1-1, with D possibly TRBD1 on 6 matching bases. CDR3 length: 17 amino acids. Trimming pared 4 bases from V and 6 bases from J, leaving 24 bases between. CDR1 SGHTA and CDR2 FQGNSA come from the germline V gene.

The chain has TRBV7-9 and TRBJ1-2; 8 bases line up with TRBD1. Germline CDR1 is SEHNR and CDR2 is FQNEAQ (reference sequence). Trimming at V came to 5 bases and at J to 6 bases, leaving 8 bases not matched to a gene. There are 14 residues in the CDR3. CDR3 amino acids: CASSRTLTGDGYTF. The CDR3 DNA reads as TGTGCCAGCAGCCGTACTCTGACAGGGGATGGCTACACCTTC.

V is TRBV18 and J is TRBJ2-3; TRBD2 matches 13 bases. The trim removed 3 bases at V and 1 base at J, leaving 7 bases unmatched. CDR1 and CDR2 (germline): KGHSH, LQKENI. This CDR3 contains 18 residues. DNA of the CDR3: TGTGCCAGCTCACCCAAAAAAGGGACTAGCGGGGGCACAGATACGCAGTATTTT. This encodes CASSPKKGTSGGTDTQYF.

The rearrangement links TRBV28 to TRBJ2-7; 8 bases align to TRBD1. The ends lost 6 bases at V and 3 bases at J; junction bases unmatched: 25. Germline CDR1 and CDR2: MDHEN and SYDVKM. The length of the CDR3 is 20 residues. CDR3: CASSRGRTGFYVPVGYEQYF. The CDR3 DNA follows: TGTGCCAGCAGCCGGGGGCGGACAGGGTTTTATGTTCCGGTGGGCTACGAGCAGTACTTC.

The table lists this clone with a count of one. The chain's CDR3 is CASSLARGGGRTYNEQFF. DNA for the CDR3: TGTGCCAGCAGCTTAGCGCGGGGGGGCGGGAGAACCTACAATGAGCAGTTCTTC. The chain is built from TRBV7-2 and TRBJ2-1, with 9 bases matching TRBD2. Trimming removed 0 bases from V and 2 bases from J; junction bases left unmatched: 8. CDR1 SGHTA and CDR2 FQGNSA come from the germline V gene. This CDR3 comprises 18 residues.

The chain recombines TRBV5-1 with TRBJ1-1; D is perhaps TRBD1 (5 bases). The CDR3 loop spans 13 amino acids. Trimming took off 9 bases at V and 3 bases at J, with 15 bases between the two ends. Germline V gene data show CDR1 as SGHRS and CDR2 as YFSETQ. CDR3 nucleotides: TGCGCCACCCGGTTGTGGGGGGACACTGAAGCTTTCTTT. Its translation is CATRLWGDTEAFF.

This chain uses TRBV28 with TRBJ1-3; possibly TRBD1 for D (5 bases). The CDR3 totals 13 residues. V was cut by 11 bases and J by 0 bases, with 11 bases left in between. Germline CDR1 MDHEN, CDR2 SYDVKM. CDR3 in amino acids: CAARADSGNTIYF. The DNA for the CDR3 is TGTGCCGCCAGGGCCGACTCTGGAAACACCATATATTTT.

The gene calls are TRBV19 and TRBJ1-1; a possible D gene is TRBD1 (6 bases). The CDR3 is 13 residues long. Germline CDR1 is LNHDA and CDR2 is SQIVND (reference sequence). V was cut by 2 bases and J by 7 bases, with 11 bases left in between. CDR3 region: CASSISGVGEAFF. CDR3 in DNA: TGTGCCAGTAGTATATCAGGGGTTGGTGAAGCTTTCTTT.

This clone has just a few counts. The V and J genes are TRBV10-3 and TRBJ2-5, with TRBD1 matching 9 bases. J was trimmed by 4 bases and V by 6 bases; bases with no gene match: 12. CDR3 length: 16 amino acids. Per the germline V gene, CDR1 is ENHRY and CDR2 is SYGVKD. The CDR3 sequence is CAISHPPGQGGETQYF. The CDR3 DNA sequence: TGTGCCATCAGCCATCCCCCGGGACAGGGAGGAGAGACCCAGTACTTC.

The V call is TRBV6-6, the J call TRBJ2-1; TRBD1 agrees at 7 bases. CDR1 is MNHNY and CDR2 is SVGAGI in the germline V gene (reference sequence). The CDR3 has 14 amino acids. Trimming cost V 6 bases and J 0 bases; bases outside gene matches: 2. In DNA form, the CDR3 reads TGTGCCAGCAGGACAGGGAGCTCCTACAATGAGCAGTTCTTC. This codes for CASRTGSSYNEQFF.

In this sample, this clone turned up a few times. CDR3 residues: CASSPKQGSYGYTF. CDR3 nucleotides: TGTGCCAGCTCACCAAAACAGGGGAGCTATGGCTACACCTTC. The V and J genes are TRBV18 and TRBJ1-2; TRBD1 matches 7 bases. The CDR3 is made up of 14 amino acids. Per the germline V gene, CDR1 is KGHSH and CDR2 is LQKENI. The ends lost 2 bases at V and 4 bases at J; junction bases unmatched: 4. Full variable domain (rest looked up from reference TRBV18 and TRBJ1-2): NAGVMQNPRHLVRRRGQEARLRCSPMKGHSHVYWYRQLPEEGLKFMVYLQKENIIDESGMPKERFSAEFPKEGPSILRIQQVVRGDSAAYFCASSPKQGSYGYTFGSGTRLTVV.

This sequence joins TRBV6-5 and TRBJ1-4; 8 bases are shared with TRBD1. The germline V gene has CDR1 MNHEY and CDR2 SVGAGI. This CDR3 is 16 amino acids long. Germline trimming cut 0 bases from V and 7 bases from J; bases unmatched to any gene: 7. CDR3 DNA: TGTGCCAGCAGTTACTCTTTTGGACAGGGAAGTGAAAAACTGTTTTTT. Encoded protein: CASSYSFGQGSEKLFF.

There are a few counts of this clone. This rearrangement joins TRBV10-3 to TRBJ2-5; tentative D call: TRBD1 (6 bases). Germline lookup yields CDR1 ENHRY and CDR2 SYGVKD. This CDR3 has 13 residues. V gave up 10 bases and J gave up 2 bases, with 14 bases separating them. DNA of the CDR3: TGTGCCACCAGGACAGTTCAGCAAGAGACCCAGTACTTC. It specifies CATRTVQQETQYF.

The rearrangement joins TRBV11-2 to TRBJ2-7, with 10 positions matching TRBD2. Germline lookup yields CDR1 SGHAT and CDR2 FQNNGV. This CDR3 contains 15 residues. With V trimmed by 1 base and J by 4 bases, 4 bases remained unmatched. CDR3 sequence: CASSLGGTSVYEQYF. In DNA form, the CDR3 reads TGTGCCAGCAGCTTAGGCGGGACTAGCGTATACGAGCAGTACTTC. Together with reference TRBV11-2 and TRBJ2-7, the CDR3 gives the full variable domain: EAGVAQSPRYKIIEKRQSVAFWCNPISGHATLYWYQQILGQGPKLLIQFQNNGVVDDSQLPKDRFSAERLKGVDSTLKIQPAKLEDSAVYLCASSLGGTSVYEQYFGPGTRLTVT.

The chain uses TRBV7-9 and TRBJ2-1; a possible D gene is TRBD1 (6 bases). Deletions cut 6 bases from V and 4 bases from J, with 19 bases between. The CDR3 sequence is 16 residues long. CDR1 and CDR2 from the germline V gene are SEHNR and FQNEAQ (reference sequence). In DNA form, the CDR3 reads TGTGCCAGCAGGCCAAATTACCGGGACACATACAATGAGCAGTTCTTC. Residues: CASRPNYRDTYNEQFF.

The chain is built from TRBV7-9 and TRBJ1-4; D remains unclear. In germline, CDR1 is SEHNR, CDR2 FQNEAQ (reference sequence). This CDR3 comprises 15 residues. V gave up 5 bases and J gave up 7 bases, with 17 bases separating them. The chain's CDR3 is CASSTPQGRSEKLFF. The DNA of the CDR3 is TGTGCCAGCAGCACCCCCCAAGGGAGAAGTGAAAAACTGTTTTTT.

The chain links TRBV19 to TRBJ2-2, with 9 bases fitting TRBD1. V lost 7 bases and J lost 0; bases outside the gene matches: 21. Per germline, CDR1 LNHDA and CDR2 SQIVND (reference sequence). The CDR3 extends over 21 amino acids. The CDR3 nucleotides read TGTGCCAGTACCCAAGGCCTTCCGGGACAGGGAAATATCGCGAACACCGGGGAGCTGTTTTTT. Protein: CASTQGLPGQGNIANTGELFF. Combining the CDR3 with reference TRBV19 and TRBJ2-2 gives the whole variable domain DGGITQSPKYLFRKEGQNVTLSCEQNLNHDAMYWYRQDPGQGLRLIYYSQIVNDFQKGDIAEGYSVSREKKESFPLTVTSAQKNPTAFYLCASTQGLPGQGNIANTGELFFGEGSRLTVL.

The chain has TRBV18 and TRBJ1-2; the match to TRBD1 covers 9 bases. The CDR3 is made up of 14 amino acids. Germline V gives CDR1 KGHSH, CDR2 LQKENI. The V segment lost 2 bases and the J segment 6 bases; nucleotides outside the gene matches: 4. CDR3 nucleotides: TGTGCCAGCTCACCAAGGACAGGGGCTGATGGCTACACCTTC. Protein: CASSPRTGADGYTF.

This clone came up a few times. The chain is built from TRBV5-4 and TRBJ1-2, with D maybe TRBD1 (6 bases). Trimming removed 4 bases from V and 2 bases from J, with 18 bases in between. From germline, CDR1 is SGHNT and CDR2 YYREEE (reference sequence). The CDR3 runs to 16 residues. CDR3 protein: CASSTEQGTRNYGYTF. Here the CDR3 DNA reads TGTGCCAGCAGCACCGAACAGGGTACCCGAAACTATGGCTACACCTTC.

The chain uses TRBV2 and TRBJ2-1; 14 bases line up with TRBD2. The CDR3 runs 14 residues. V shed 6 bases and J 15 bases; nucleotides not matched to a gene: 10. Looked up from germline, CDR1 is SNHLY and CDR2 is FYNNEI. Written as DNA, the CDR3 is TGTGCCAGCAGGAGGGGACTAGCGGGGGAACGGGGGTTCTTC. Its translation: CASRRGLAGERGFF.

This clone is a singleton in its sample. The chain recombines TRBV30 with TRBJ1-2; 8 nucleotides agree with TRBD1. Losses at the gene ends were 2 bases for V and 7 bases for J; bases not matched to a gene: 3. The germline CDR1 and CDR2 sequences are GTSNPN and SVGIG (reference sequence). The CDR3 totals 12 residues. CDR3 residues: CAWSPGGSGYTF. For the CDR3, the DNA is TGTGCCTGGAGTCCAGGGGGCAGTGGCTACACCTTC.